This TCR beta chain is drawn from a study of OX40 agonist ivuxolimab in advanced cancers. Regarding the study as a whole: Low normalized T-cell clonal expansion was also seen in some nonresponders. In CD8+ T cells, expanded clones were on average more numerous than in CD4+. With doses of 0.1 to 3.0 mg/kg, CD4+ and CD8+ blood T cells had undergone clonal expansion by week 6.

On this clone: What it recognizes is unknown.

The table came from immunoSEQ multiplex PCR; TCRdb's copy has only in-frame clones and leaves some out. The sample carries tens of thousands of clones, around 86% recorded once. From germline, CDR1 is LNHDA and CDR2 SQIVND (reference sequence). The ends lost 1 base at V and 3 bases at J; junction bases unmatched: 5. This CDR3 has 15 residues. The source is an adult with an advanced solid tumor such as melanoma, head and neck, liver or kidney cancer. Material: CD4+ or CD8+ T cells sorted from blood, obtained in a trial of the OX40 agonist ivuxolimab. This chain links TRBV19 with TRBJ2-5; 7 bases agree with TRBD1. The CDR3 reads CASSIVATGKETQYF. As DNA, the CDR3 is TGTGCCAGTAGTATAGTGGCGACAGGGAAAGAGACCCAGTACTTC. Full variable domain (remainder filled in from reference TRBV19 and TRBJ2-5): DGGITQSPKYLFRKEGQNVTLSCEQNLNHDAMYWYRQDPGQGLRLIYYSQIVNDFQKGDIAEGYSVSREKKESFPLTVTSAQKNPTAFYLCASSIVATGKETQYFGPGTRLLVL.